The clone carrying this T cell receptor (beta chain) has at least ten counts. Its antigen is unknown. The data derive from a study of T-cell memory formation after mild COVID-19. Germline CDR1 MNHNS, CDR2 SASEGT. The germline V and J ends were trimmed by 3 bases and 0 bases, with 9 bases remaining between them. The length of the CDR3 is 14 residues. Study findings and constraints: Clones that got smaller from day 15 to 85 had even CD4/CD8, while clones growing later tipped toward CD4+.

TCRdb passed the 5' RACE reads through MiXCR, listing each CDR3 protein once. The sample yields about 27,000 distinct CDR3 sequences, around 7.2% seen once. The sequencing sample was made of PBMCs or a T cell subset sorted from them (not recorded which). The rearrangement uses TRBV6-1 and TRBJ2-7; no reliable D call. The receptor was isolated from an adult woman who had mild COVID-19 (a few samples of this study predate the infection). Cell type and time point are not known. CDR3 amino acids: CASSEWSSSYEQYF. The CDR3 bases are TGTGCCAGCAGTGAGTGGTCGAGCTCCTACGAGCAGTACTTC.